This entry lists 27 T cell receptor beta chains sequenced from one sample in a study of cytomegalovirus exposure and HLA in healthy donors. Researchers ran the PCR with 60 Vbeta and 13 Jbeta primers. The repertoire was sequenced with immunoSEQ multiplex PCR; TCRdb's copy has only in-frame clones and lacks some. This table has 150,000 to 200,000 clones, 80% appearing once. Specimen: PBMCs. The receptors derive from a man aged 40-49 years in good health and CMV-seronegative.

The chain links TRBV7-9 to TRBJ2-5; D not certain. The J call may be in error: the DNA end matches TRBJ2-7 better. Germline V lookup: CDR1 SEHNR, CDR2 FQNEAQ (reference sequence). The CDR3 sequence is 14 residues long. The CDR3 region is CASSSSVASYEQYF. Written as DNA, the CDR3 is TGTGCCAGCAGCTCCTCGGTAGCCTCCTACGAGCAGTACTTC.

In its sample, this clone was seen a few times. This sequence joins TRBV7-8 and TRBJ2-1; D not certain. Trimming removed 1 base from V and 3 bases from J, with 4 bases in between. Germline loops: CDR1 SGHVS, CDR2 FQNEAQ. The CDR3 has 13 amino acids. CDR3 nucleotide sequence: TGTGCCAGCAGCTTAGATAGCTACAATGAGCAGTTCTTC. This sequence encodes CASSLDSYNEQFF.

The V and J genes are TRBV15 and TRBJ2-7; 9 positions match TRBD2. The CDR3 contains 16 residues. Germline CDR1 and CDR2: LNHNV and YYDKDF (reference sequence). J gave up 1 base and V 0 bases, and 4 bases lay outside the gene matches. The CDR3 DNA reads TGTGCCACCAGCAGAGAGGGCGGGAGGGGATCCTACGAGCAGTACTTC. Encoded protein: CATSREGGRGSYEQYF.

In its sample, this clone was seen a few times. The chain has TRBV2 and TRBJ2-5, with 12 bases aligning to TRBD2. This CDR3 is built from 15 residues. Germline trimming cut 6 bases from V and 5 bases from J; bases unmatched to any gene: 7. The V gene's germline CDR1 is SNHLY and CDR2 FYNNEI. CDR3 sequence: CASRETSGSGETQYF. DNA for the CDR3: TGTGCCAGCAGGGAGACTAGCGGGAGTGGCGAGACCCAGTACTTC.

As DNA, the CDR3 is TGTGCCAGCAACCGGGGGGTAGTTGGTCCAGATACGCAGTATTTT. Protein sequence: CASNRGVVGPDTQYF. The rearrangement uses TRBV7-2 and TRBJ2-3; TRBD2 matches at 7 bases. V was clipped by 7 bases and J by 4 bases; unmatched bases: 11. The germline V gene has CDR1 SGHTA and CDR2 FQGNSA. The CDR3 is made up of 15 amino acids.

This sequence joins TRBV7-6 and TRBJ1-3; tentatively, D is TRBD1 (5 bases). Trimming shortened V by 0 bases and J by 4 bases, and 13 bases separated the two germline ends. This CDR3 region has 16 residues. From germline, CDR1 is SGHVS and CDR2 FNYEAQ. The CDR3 loop is CASSLAAQVSGNTIYF. CDR3 nucleotide sequence: TGTGCCAGCAGCTTAGCGGCACAGGTATCAGGAAACACCATATATTTT.

The V call is TRBV10-3, the J call TRBJ2-2; weak D call: TRBD1 (6 bases). The CDR3 totals 20 residues. Germline V gene lookup returns CDR1 ENHRY and CDR2 SYGVKD. V lost 5 bases, J lost 0 bases, and 25 bases lay in between. CDR3 loop: CAISSPVGAGATSNTGELFF. For the CDR3, the DNA is TGTGCCATCAGTTCCCCCGTGGGGGCCGGAGCGACTTCGAACACCGGGGAGCTGTTTTTT.

DNA of the CDR3: TGCGCCAGCAGCCAAGCGACAGGGGCTGATTACGAGCAGTACTTC. This translates into CASSQATGADYEQYF. The chain carries TRBV4-3 and TRBJ2-7, with 8 bases matching TRBD1. J gave up 4 bases and V 1 base, and 6 bases lay outside the gene matches. This CDR3 has 15 residues. Germline lookup yields CDR1 LGHNA and CDR2 YSLEER.

This chain uses TRBV7-2 with TRBJ2-3, with 9 bases aligning to TRBD2. This CDR3 is built from 14 residues. Germline trimming cut 6 bases from V and 6 bases from J; bases unmatched to any gene: 7. Germline CDR1 reads SGHTA; CDR2 reads FQGNSA. CDR3 amino acids: CASSSGSGGDTQYF. CDR3 coding DNA: TGTGCCAGCAGTTCCGGTAGCGGGGGTGATACGCAGTATTTT.

This clone turned up a few times. The rearrangement links TRBV4-1 to TRBJ2-7, with TRBD1 matching 7 bases. This CDR3 region has 16 residues. Germline CDR1 and CDR2: MGHRA and YSYEKL. With 6 bases clipped from V and 0 bases from J, the junction kept 11 bases outside the gene matches. The CDR3 DNA reads TGCGCCAGCAGGCCCACCCCGGGACAGAGCTCCTACGAGCAGTACTTC. Its protein is CASRPTPGQSSYEQYF.

The gene calls are TRBV10-3 and TRBJ2-5; D call uncertain. The germline CDR1 and CDR2 sequences are ENHRY and SYGVKD. V shed 0 bases and J shed 2 bases, with 10 bases lying between them. CDR3 length: 15 residues. The CDR3 loop reads CAISESVLPQETQYF. As DNA, the CDR3 is TGTGCCATCAGTGAGTCGGTACTACCGCAAGAGACCCAGTACTTC.

The gene calls are TRBV6-5 and TRBJ2-3; 7 bases fit TRBD1. The CDR3 covers 16 residues. Germline V gene data show CDR1 as MNHEY and CDR2 as SVGAGI. V lost 0 bases to trimming and J lost 0 bases; unmatched junction nucleotides: 3. The CDR3 is CASSYSGGWSTDTQYF. CDR3 DNA sequence: TGTGCCAGCAGTTACTCAGGGGGCTGGAGCACAGATACGCAGTATTTT.

This chain connects TRBV29-1 to TRBJ2-2, with a weak D call TRBD1 (6 bases). Trimming cost V 7 bases and J 5 bases, with 14 bases left between them. The CDR3 runs to 13 residues. The germline CDR1 and CDR2 sequences are SQVTM and ANQGSEA. In DNA, the CDR3 is TGCAGCGCGGATTTACAGGGTACCGGGGAGCTGTTTTTT. Its protein product is CSADLQGTGELFF.

This chain connects TRBV13 to TRBJ1-2, with TRBD1 identical over 10 bases. This CDR3 contains 16 residues. Germline V gene sequence: CDR1 PRHDT, CDR2 FYEKMQ (reference sequence). The V segment lost 4 bases and the J segment 5 bases; nucleotides outside the gene matches: 10. This CDR3 reads CASSSPFGQGEYGYTF. The CDR3 DNA is TGTGCCAGCAGCTCGCCCTTTGGACAGGGGGAATATGGCTACACCTTC.

This chain uses TRBV6-1 with TRBJ1-1; the D is unclear. Germline loops: CDR1 MNHNS, CDR2 SASEGT. Trimming removed 7 bases at V and 10 bases at J, with 13 bases between. The CDR3 has 11 residues. CDR3 amino acids: CASTRAAVAFF. The CDR3 bases are TGTGCCAGCACCCGAGCGGCGGTAGCTTTCTTT.

This clone has only one observation. V is TRBV29-1 and J is TRBJ1-2; D is undetermined. Germline assignment: CDR1 SQVTM and CDR2 ANQGSEA. CDR3 length: 11 amino acids. Trimming removed 5 bases from V and 3 bases from J, with 7 bases in between. The CDR3 sequence is CSVLRDYGYTF. DNA of the CDR3: TGCAGCGTTCTCCGGGACTATGGCTACACCTTC. Combining the CDR3 with reference TRBV29-1 and TRBJ1-2 gives the whole variable domain SAVISQKPSRDICQRGTSLTIQCQVDSQVTMMFWYRQQPGQSLTLIATANQGSEATYESGFVIDKFPISRPNLTFSTLTVSNMSPEDSSIYLCSVLRDYGYTFGSGTRLTVV.

This chain links TRBV11-2 with TRBJ2-7; 7 bases are a match to TRBD2. The J segment lost 6 bases and the V segment lost 4 bases, leaving 6 bases of the junction unmatched. The CDR3 is 13 residues long. Germline V CDR1 and CDR2: SGHAT, FQNNGV. The CDR3 nucleotides read TGTGCCAGCAGCTCGCACACTAGCGCCGAGCAGTACTTC. Amino acid sequence: CASSSHTSAEQYF.

Only a few counts were recorded for this clone. The CDR3: CASSGQTLSGRAPNTDTQYF. CDR3 DNA sequence: TGTGCCAGCAGCGGGCAGACCCTCAGCGGGAGGGCCCCAAACACAGATACGCAGTATTTT. This chain connects TRBV7-8 to TRBJ2-3, with 10 bases aligning to TRBD2. This CDR3 contains 20 residues. The V segment lost 5 bases and the J segment 2 bases; nucleotides outside the gene matches: 19. From germline, CDR1 is SGHVS and CDR2 FQNEAQ.

This chain connects TRBV25-1 to TRBJ1-4; D remains ambiguous. This CDR3 has 15 amino acids. Deletions cut 6 bases from V and 4 bases from J, with 15 bases between. Looked up from germline, CDR1 is MGHDK and CDR2 is SYGVNS. CDR3 in amino acids: CASSPGPEGNEKLFF. The CDR3 DNA reads TGTGCCAGCAGCCCAGGACCGGAGGGTAATGAAAAACTGTTTTTT.

V usage is TRBV30 and J usage is TRBJ2-2; tentatively, D is TRBD2 (5 bases). Germline-derived CDR1 and CDR2 are GTSNPN and SVGIG (reference sequence). The ends were cut back, 0 bases at V and 2 bases at J, with 13 bases in the middle. The CDR3 covers 16 residues. The CDR3 DNA follows: TGTGCCTGGAGTGTTATAACGGGAATTAACACCGGGGAGCTGTTTTTT. Its protein product is CAWSVITGINTGELFF.

This rearrangement joins TRBV6-6 to TRBJ2-7; the D gene is possibly TRBD1 (7 bases). Germline V gene lookup returns CDR1 MNHNY and CDR2 SVGAGI (reference sequence). This CDR3 has 14 residues. Trimming removed 6 bases from V and 6 bases from J, with 18 bases in between. The CDR3 here is CASSQTGTRGEQYF. The DNA of the CDR3 is TGTGCCAGCAGCCAGACAGGGACTCGGGGCGAGCAGTACTTC.

The chain carries TRBV29-1 and TRBJ1-1, with D tentatively TRBD1 (5 bases). This CDR3 has 13 residues. Per germline, CDR1 SQVTM and CDR2 ANQGSEA. The V end lost 5 bases, the J end lost 2 bases, and 12 bases lay between the germline ends. The CDR3 DNA reads TGCAGCGTTAGGGGAGGGTATAACACTGAAGCTTTCTTT. The encoded protein is CSVRGGYNTEAFF.

The chain is built from TRBV5-1 and TRBJ2-7, with D possibly being TRBD2 (6 bases). V gave up 7 bases and J gave up 1 base, with 15 bases separating them. The CDR3 spans 14 residues. CDR1 is SGHRS, CDR2 YFSETQ, per germline. CDR3 DNA: TGCGCCAGCGGGGGTTCGGAGGGGTCCTACGAGCAGTACTTC. This codes for CASGGSEGSYEQYF.

The sample holds one count of this clone. The chain carries TRBV5-1 and TRBJ2-4; 8 positions match TRBD2. The CDR3 runs 17 residues. CDR1 is SGHRS and CDR2 is YFSETQ in the germline V gene. The V segment lost 0 bases and the J segment 8 bases; nucleotides outside the gene matches: 13. The CDR3 loop is CASSLAGTRGAGDIQYF. The CDR3, as DNA: TGCGCCAGCAGCTTGGCCGGGACTAGGGGGGCGGGGGACATTCAGTACTTC.

The chain recombines TRBV27 with TRBJ2-5; D gene ambiguous. The CDR3 is 13 residues long. Germline CDR1 is MNHEY and CDR2 is SMNVEV (reference sequence). Between the trimmed V and J ends, which lost 2 bases and 1 base, there was a span of 5 bases. CDR3 region: CASSLGRQETQYF. For the CDR3, the DNA is TGTGCCAGCAGTTTAGGGCGCCAAGAGACCCAGTACTTC.

In nucleotides, the CDR3 is TGTGCCAGCAGCTTGAAGTCACAGGGAGAGACCCAGTACTTC. Translation: CASSLKSQGETQYF. The chain joins TRBV5-4 to TRBJ2-5; D is perhaps TRBD1 (6 bases). The CDR3 covers 14 residues. The V and J ends lost 1 base and 4 bases respectively, with 11 bases between them. Per germline, CDR1 SGHNT and CDR2 YYREEE (reference sequence). The variable domain in full, with the rest retrieved from reference TRBV5-4 and TRBJ2-5, is ETGVTQSPTHLIKTRGQQVTLRCSSQSGHNTVSWYQQALGQGPQFIFQYYREEENGRGNFPPRFSGLQFPNYSSELNVNALELDDSALYLCASSLKSQGETQYFGPGTRLLVL.

The chain combines TRBV4-2 with TRBJ2-2; weak D call: TRBD2 (5 bases). Germline V gene lookup returns CDR1 LGHNA and CDR2 YNFKEQ. The ends were cut back, 11 bases at V and 6 bases at J, with 13 bases in the middle. This CDR3 spans 12 amino acids. CDR3 loop: CAAARGSGELFF. The CDR3 region has the DNA TGTGCCGCGGCTCGGGGTTCCGGGGAGCTGTTTTTT.